This TCR beta chain was identified during a study of blood T cell repertoires in COVID-19. This CDR3 is built from 14 residues. With 6 bases removed from V and 1 base from J, the gap between germline ends came to 13 bases. In germline, CDR1 is SGHAT, CDR2 FQNNGV. Sequencing used immunoSEQ multiplex PCR; TCRdb keeps in-frame clones, though not all of them. This table has roughly 70,000 clones, around 91% appearing once. The sequence derives from a human donor in a cohort sampled during active COVID-19. The V gene is TRBV11-2, the J gene TRBJ2-7; D is possibly TRBD1 (6 bases). Input material: peripheral blood. The CDR3 DNA reads as TGTGCCAGCAGTCTAGGGGACAAATCCTACGAGCAGTACTTC. Its translation is CASSLGDKSYEQYF.